These 24 T cell receptor beta chains were sequenced from one sample in a study of patients and donors after allogeneic stem cell transplantation. MiXCR, applied by TCRdb to the RT-PCR reads, yields one record per CDR3 protein. This table holds roughly 880,000 distinct CDR3 sequences, about 20% found once. Sequencing input: blood, either unsorted or a sorted T cell fraction (not recorded which). These receptors all stem from a human donor who was either an allogeneic HSCT recipient or a stem cell or donor lymphocyte infusion donor (not recorded which). It is not recorded whose cells these are; they may come from a transplant donor.

The chain is built from TRBV20-1 and TRBJ1-1; 11 positions agree with TRBD1. This CDR3 has 14 residues. CDR1 and CDR2 (germline): DFQATT, SNEGSKA (reference sequence). The junction had 3 bases not matched to a gene; V was cut back by 3 bases and J by 3 bases. For the CDR3, the DNA is TGCAGTGCTAGTGGACAGGGGGCTTACACTGAAGCTTTCTTT. It translates to CSASGQGAYTEAFF.

This clonotype came up a few times. This chain connects TRBV11-2 to TRBJ2-7; D unresolved. CDR1 and CDR2 from the germline V gene are SGHAT and FQNNGV. This CDR3 is built from 11 residues. Trimming removed 5 bases at V and 6 bases at J, with 8 bases between. The CDR3 sequence is CASSPQSEQYF. The CDR3 nucleotides are TGTGCCAGCAGCCCGCAGTCCGAGCAGTACTTC.

This clonotype came up many times. V and J are TRBV6-1 and TRBJ2-1; D call uncertain. Per the germline V gene, CDR1 is MNHNS and CDR2 is SASEGT. This CDR3 region has 15 residues. The V gene lost 5 bases and the J gene lost 0 bases, with 11 bases spanning the gap. The CDR3 reads CASSPTESSYNEQFF. Written as DNA, the CDR3 is TGTGCCAGCAGTCCAACTGAGAGCTCCTACAATGAGCAGTTCTTC.

This clonotype was seen a handful of times. This chain uses TRBV25-1 with TRBJ1-2; D ambiguous. V was clipped by 8 bases and J by 4 bases, with 8 bases between them. Germline V gene lookup returns CDR1 MGHDK and CDR2 SYGVNS. The CDR3 consists of 11 residues. The CDR3 sequence is CASQNLYGYTF. The CDR3 coding sequence is TGTGCCAGCCAGAATCTCTATGGCTACACCTTC.

V and J are TRBV11-2 and TRBJ2-6, with D tentatively TRBD1 (5 bases). V was pared by 4 bases and J by 4 bases, with 14 bases between. This CDR3 is 16 amino acids long. CDR1 and CDR2 (germline): SGHAT, FQNNGV. The CDR3 nucleotides are TGTGCCAGCAGCTCCTTGGCAGGGTACGGGGCCAACGTCCTGACTTTC. Translated: CASSSLAGYGANVLTF.

This chain links TRBV11-2 with TRBJ2-1; TRBD2 agrees at 11 bases. The V gene end was trimmed by 5 bases and the J gene end by 5 bases; junction bases not matched to a gene: 5. Per the germline V gene, CDR1 is SGHAT and CDR2 is FQNNGV. This CDR3 has 15 residues. For the CDR3, the DNA is TGTGCCAGCAGCCCTGGACTAGCGGGTCACAATGAGCAGTTCTTC. Its protein is CASSPGLAGHNEQFF. Together with reference TRBV11-2 and TRBJ2-1, the CDR3 gives the full variable domain: EAGVAQSPRYKIIEKRQSVAFWCNPISGHATLYWYQQILGQGPKLLIQFQNNGVVDDSQLPKDRFSAERLKGVDSTLKIQPAKLEDSAVYLCASSPGLAGHNEQFFGPGTRLTVL.

This clonotype was found many times. This sequence joins TRBV12-3 or TRBV12-4 and TRBJ2-3; D perhaps matches TRBD1 (5 bases). V was trimmed by 2 bases and J by 4 bases, leaving 13 bases between them. The CDR3 spans 15 residues. The DNA of the CDR3 is TGTGCCAGCAGTTTAATGGGAAAAGGGGCAGATACGCAGTATTTT. Protein product: CASSLMGKGADTQYF.

This clonotype was observed a handful of times. The genes are TRBV5-1 and TRBJ2-1; perhaps TRBD2 as D (7 bases). The germline gives CDR1 SGHRS, CDR2 YFSETQ. This CDR3 is built from 15 residues. V was cut by 0 bases and J by 7 bases, with 14 bases left in between. This chain's CDR3 is CASSLAGRGGNEQFF. CDR3 nucleotide sequence: TGCGCCAGCAGCTTGGCGGGGAGGGGGGGGAATGAGCAGTTCTTC.

This clonotype was seen once. V is TRBV7-3 and J is TRBJ2-7; D could derive from TRBD1 or TRBD2 (6 bases each). The CDR3 is 13 amino acids. Germline assignment: CDR1 SGHTA and CDR2 FQGTGA. V dropped 3 bases and J dropped 5 bases, with 11 bases sitting between them. In DNA form, the CDR3 reads TGTGCCAGCAGCTTGGGGGGCATCAACGAGCAGTACTTC. It is translated as CASSLGGINEQYF.

This sequence joins TRBV20-1 and TRBJ2-1; D uncertain. Germline-derived CDR1 and CDR2 are DFQATT and SNEGSKA (reference sequence). The length of the CDR3 is 15 residues. Trimming pared 0 bases from V and 1 base from J, leaving 10 bases between. CDR3 region: CSARDARPSYNEQFF. CDR3 coding DNA: TGCAGTGCTAGAGATGCAAGGCCTTCCTACAATGAGCAGTTCTTC.

This clonotype was found a few times. The chain uses TRBV27 and TRBJ1-2; 9 bases are a match to TRBD1. The CDR3 has 14 residues. CDR1 is MNHEY and CDR2 is SMNVEV in the germline V gene (reference sequence). V dropped 4 bases and J dropped 6; count of bases not matched to a gene: 6. The CDR3 spells CASSSQGAIDGYTF. CDR3 coding DNA: TGTGCCAGCAGTTCACAGGGGGCTATAGATGGCTACACCTTC.

CDR3 sequence: CASSLRRDLNTQYF. The CDR3 coding sequence is TGTGCCAGCAGCTTGCGGAGGGACTTGAATACGCAGTATTTT. The chain combines TRBV7-8 with TRBJ2-3; tentative D call: TRBD2 (6 bases). The germline CDR1 and CDR2 sequences are SGHVS and FQNEAQ. The V end was cut by 3 bases, the J end by 7 bases, with 14 bases between. This CDR3 comprises 14 residues.

This clonotype came up a few times. V is TRBV12-3 or TRBV12-4 and J is TRBJ2-2, with TRBD2 identical over 12 bases. V lost 4 bases to trimming and J lost 8 bases; unmatched junction nucleotides: 2. There are 14 residues in the CDR3. CDR3 sequence: CASSSGLAGGELFF. The DNA for the CDR3 is TGTGCCAGCAGTTCAGGACTAGCGGGAGGGGAGCTGTTTTTT.

The chain recombines TRBV12-3 or TRBV12-4 with TRBJ2-7; D perhaps matches TRBD1 (6 bases). The CDR3 spans 17 residues. V was clipped by 3 bases and J by 5 bases, with 23 bases between them. The CDR3: CASSLGPPTGSGNEQYF. CDR3 DNA sequence: TGTGCCAGCAGTTTGGGGCCCCCTACAGGGTCGGGAAACGAGCAGTACTTC.

The chain is built from TRBV6-2 or TRBV6-3 and TRBJ2-3, with D possibly matching TRBD2 (6 bases). The germline V gene has CDR1 MNHEY and CDR2 SVGEGT. CDR3 length equals 13 residues. Trimming stripped 2 bases from V and 7 bases from J, with 10 bases between. The CDR3 spells CASSYRDLYTQYF. CDR3 coding DNA: TGTGCCAGCAGTTACAGGGACTTGTATACGCAGTATTTT.

The V call is TRBV29-1, the J call TRBJ1-2; perhaps TRBD1 as D (5 bases). This CDR3 region has 15 residues. Trimming removed 5 bases at V and 0 bases at J, with 16 bases between. The germline CDR1 and CDR2 sequences are SQVTM and ANQGSEA. CDR3 sequence (DNA): TGCAGCGTTTGGGGGTACAGCACTCCTAACTATGGCTACACCTTC. Translation: CSVWGYSTPNYGYTF.

The chain employs TRBV20-1 and TRBJ2-7; no reliable D call. Trimming cost V 0 bases and J 0 bases, with 12 bases left between them. The CDR3 runs to 15 residues. From germline, CDR1 is DFQATT and CDR2 SNEGSKA (reference sequence). In nucleotides, the CDR3 is TGCAGTGCTAGAGATCCGGCTAAGAGCTCCTACGAGCAGTACTTC. Amino acid sequence: CSARDPAKSSYEQYF.

This chain links TRBV10-3 with TRBJ1-1; no reliable D call. The V and J ends lost 7 bases and 3 bases respectively, with 15 bases between them. Germline V gene lookup returns CDR1 ENHRY and CDR2 SYGVKD. The CDR3 extends over 14 amino acids. CDR3 loop: CAIKGYPRDTEAFF. The CDR3 DNA reads as TGTGCCATCAAAGGGTACCCCCGGGACACTGAAGCTTTCTTT.

The chain combines TRBV27 with TRBJ1-2; 10 nucleotides agree with TRBD1. The CDR3 length is 14 residues. V gave up 6 bases and J gave up 6 bases; unmatched junction bases: 7. Germline loops: CDR1 MNHEY, CDR2 SMNVEV (reference sequence). The CDR3 DNA follows: TGTGCCAGCAGCCTACTCGGGACAGGGGATGGCTACACCTTC. It codes for CASSLLGTGDGYTF.

V gene TRBV6-1 combines with J gene TRBJ2-7; tentatively, D is TRBD1 (6 bases). There are 15 residues in the CDR3. V was clipped by 5 bases and J by 0 bases, with 14 bases between them. Germline V gives CDR1 MNHNS, CDR2 SASEGT. The CDR3 sequence is CASSLTGWYSYEQYF. Here the CDR3 DNA reads TGTGCCAGCAGTCTGACAGGATGGTACTCCTACGAGCAGTACTTC.

This clonotype was counted only a few times. The gene calls are TRBV2 and TRBJ2-6; 8 bases agree with TRBD1. Germline trimming cut 6 bases from V and 4 bases from J; bases unmatched to any gene: 5. The CDR3 runs 15 residues. Germline V CDR1 and CDR2: SNHLY, FYNNEI. CDR3 sequence: CASRDRVPGANVLTF. CDR3 bases: TGTGCCAGCAGGGACAGGGTCCCCGGGGCCAACGTCCTGACTTTC.

Many counts were recorded for this clonotype. The chain carries TRBV10-3 and TRBJ2-7; 8 bases agree with TRBD1. CDR3 length: 13 amino acids. V trimming: 10 bases; J trimming: 4 bases; junction bases outside the gene matches: 9. Germline lookup yields CDR1 ENHRY and CDR2 SYGVKD. The CDR3 spells CATKQGDLYEQYF. The CDR3 nucleotides read TGTGCCACGAAACAGGGGGATCTGTACGAGCAGTACTTC.

The rearrangement links TRBV5-1 to TRBJ1-1, with D uncertain. Germline V gene lookup returns CDR1 SGHRS and CDR2 YFSETQ. With 0 bases removed from V and 0 bases from J, the gap between germline ends came to 15 bases. The CDR3 is 17 residues long. In DNA form, the CDR3 reads TGCGCCAGCAGCTTGGTCGGCACTGGATACATGAACACTGAAGCTTTCTTT. Amino acid sequence: CASSLVGTGYMNTEAFF.

The table lists this clonotype with a few counts. V usage is TRBV11-3 and J usage is TRBJ2-7; 13 bases agree with TRBD2. Germline lookup yields CDR1 SGHNT and CDR2 YENEEA. J was trimmed by 5 bases and V by 5 bases; bases with no gene match: 9. The CDR3 has 16 amino acids. CDR3 nucleotide sequence: TGTGCCAGCAGCGCCACCCGGACTAGCGGGAGAAACGAGCAGTACTTC. Protein product: CASSATRTSGRNEQYF.